This T cell receptor beta chain was sequenced in a study of beta chain features in type 1 diabetes. Across the study: The study found patients and healthy donors alike in age, gender and cell yields. Whole-study results and caveats: Type 1 diabetes patients had TCRB CDR3s that were shorter (moderately but significantly so) in all four CD4+ subsets.

As every portion of the isolated RNA was reverse transcribed, the sequencing read expressed TCRB transcripts. Produced via immunoSEQ multiplex PCR; TCRdb's table is partial and in-frame only. Here the sample spans approximately 250,000 clones, 24% being singletons. This clone was detected a few times. Its target is unknown. Trimming left V 6 bases short and J 6 bases short, with 10 bases between. Germline V gives CDR1 MNHEY, CDR2 SVGAGI. The CDR3 contains 12 residues. The clonotype comes from a woman aged 25-40 years with type 1 diabetes. The V call is TRBV6-5, the J call TRBJ2-3, with D possibly being TRBD2 (5 bases). Sequencing was carried out using naive CD4+ T cells from blood. This chain's CDR3 is CASSQTMDTQYF. Here the CDR3 DNA reads TGTGCCAGCAGCCAGACTATGGATACGCAGTATTTT.